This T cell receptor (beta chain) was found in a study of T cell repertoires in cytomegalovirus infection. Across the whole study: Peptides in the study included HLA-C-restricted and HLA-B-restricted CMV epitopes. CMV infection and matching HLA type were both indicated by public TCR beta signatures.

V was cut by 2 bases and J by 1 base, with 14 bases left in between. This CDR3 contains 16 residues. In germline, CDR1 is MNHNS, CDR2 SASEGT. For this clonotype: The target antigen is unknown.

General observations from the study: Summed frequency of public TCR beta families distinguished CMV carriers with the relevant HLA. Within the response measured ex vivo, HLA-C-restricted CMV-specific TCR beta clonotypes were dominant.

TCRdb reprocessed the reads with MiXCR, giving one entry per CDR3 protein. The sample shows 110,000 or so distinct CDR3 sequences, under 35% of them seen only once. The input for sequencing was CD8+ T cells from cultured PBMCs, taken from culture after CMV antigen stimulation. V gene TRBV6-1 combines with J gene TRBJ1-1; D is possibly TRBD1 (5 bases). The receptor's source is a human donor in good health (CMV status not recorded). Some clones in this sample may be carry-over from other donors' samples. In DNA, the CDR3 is TGTGCCAGCAGTGAATGGGGGATTGGGTCGAACACTGAAGCTTTCTTT. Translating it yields CASSEWGIGSNTEAFF.